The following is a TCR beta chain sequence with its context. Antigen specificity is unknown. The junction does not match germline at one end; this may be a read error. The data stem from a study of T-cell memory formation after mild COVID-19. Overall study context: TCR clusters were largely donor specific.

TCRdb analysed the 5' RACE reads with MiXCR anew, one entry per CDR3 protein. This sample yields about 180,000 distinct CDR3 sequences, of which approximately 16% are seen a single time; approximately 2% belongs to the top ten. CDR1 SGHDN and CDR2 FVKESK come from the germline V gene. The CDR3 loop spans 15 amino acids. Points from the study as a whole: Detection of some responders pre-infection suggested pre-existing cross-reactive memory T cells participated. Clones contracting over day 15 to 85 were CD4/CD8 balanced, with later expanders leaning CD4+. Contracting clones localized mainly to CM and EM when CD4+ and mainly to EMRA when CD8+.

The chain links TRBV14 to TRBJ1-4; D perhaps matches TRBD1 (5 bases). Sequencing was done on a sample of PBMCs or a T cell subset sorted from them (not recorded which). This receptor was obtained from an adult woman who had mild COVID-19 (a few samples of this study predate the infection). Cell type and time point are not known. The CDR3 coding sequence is TGTGCCAGCAGCCCACGGCAGGGTCAGTACGAAAAACTGATTTTT. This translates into CASSPRQGQYEKLIF. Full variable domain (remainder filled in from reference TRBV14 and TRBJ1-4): EAGVTQFPSHSVIEKGQTVTLRCDPISGHDNLYWYRRVMGKEIKFLLHFVKESKQDESGMPNNRFLAERTGGTYSTLKVQPAELEDSGVYFCASSPRQGQYEKLIFGSGTQLSVL.